Sequencing of this T cell receptor (beta chain) was carried out in a study of beta chain features in type 1 diabetes. Whole-study results and caveats: Using cDNA template may skew counts toward highly expressing activated cells. When Type 1 diabetes patients were examined, their TCRB CDR3s proved moderately but significantly shorter in all four CD4+ subsets. Naive, central memory and Treg TCRB repertoires appeared more alike in patients than in healthy donors.

Expressed TCRB transcripts were sequenced because the isolated RNA had all been reverse transcribed beforehand. Produced via immunoSEQ multiplex PCR; TCRdb's table is partial and in-frame only. The repertoire holds roughly 340,000 clones, with about 13% as singletons. This clone appeared a few times. Its antigen is unidentified. Germline CDR1 SEHNR, CDR2 FQNEAQ (reference sequence). The CDR3 is 14 residues long. With 0 bases clipped from V and 5 bases from J, the junction kept 2 bases outside the gene matches. The clonotype originates from a woman between 18 and 29 years old with type 1 diabetes. V and J are TRBV7-9 and TRBJ2-3; 7 nucleotides agree with TRBD2. Sequenced: naive CD4+ T cells from blood. The CDR3 sequence: CASSLAGGQDTQYF. In DNA, the CDR3 is TGTGCCAGCAGCTTAGCGGGAGGGCAAGATACGCAGTATTTT.